A selection of T cell receptor beta chains follows, all from one sample in a study of blood T cell repertoires in COVID-19. TCRdb's copy holds only in-frame clones and misses some; the assay was immunoSEQ multiplex PCR. Here the sample spans some 110,000 clones, 82% being singletons. The sequenced sample was peripheral blood. The receptors come from a man aged 70 or older with acute or convalescent COVID-19. Each CDR3 is given with its conserved first and last residue. D genes are given only for firm matches. The size entry is marked missing in some rows and otherwise reads once, few, many or a size class.

D gene | J gene | clone size | V gene | CDR3 protein | CDR3 DNA
TRBD2 | TRBJ2-2 | - | TRBV4-2 | CASTQQASGNTGELFF | TGTGCCAGCACCCAACAGGCTAGCGGGAACACCGGGGAGCTGTTTTTT
- | TRBJ1-3 | - | TRBV18 | CASSPLMGQASSGNTIYF | TGTGCCAGCTCACCACTTATGGGGCAGGCGAGCTCTGGAAACACCATATATTTT
- | TRBJ1-5 | - | TRBV15 | CATSRDPAGNQPQHF | TGTGCCACCAGCAGAGATCCGGCAGGGAATCAGCCCCAGCATTTT
TRBD1 | TRBJ1-2 | - | TRBV19 | CATSRTGGTSNYGYTF | TGTGCCACCTCAAGGACAGGGGGAACCTCTAACTATGGCTACACCTTC
- | TRBJ1-5 | few | TRBV4-2 | CASSQGSSVSNQPQHF | TGTGCCAGCAGCCAGGGCAGTTCTGTCAGCAATCAGCCCCAGCATTTT
TRBD1 | TRBJ2-5 | - | TRBV5-1 | CASSGTGQETQYF | TGCGCCAGCAGCGGGACAGGTCAAGAGACCCAGTACTTC
- | TRBJ2-6 | - | TRBV6-6 | CASSHNRVRSGANVLTF | TGTGCCAGCAGTCATAATCGTGTGCGCTCTGGGGCCAACGTCCTGACTTTC
TRBD2 | TRBJ2-1 | - | TRBV15 | CATSRGVAGGEQFF | TGTGCCACCAGCAGAGGCGTGGCGGGAGGGGAGCAGTTCTTC
- | TRBJ1-2 | few | TRBV11-1 | CASSLTDNYGYTF | TGTGCCAGCAGCTTAACAGATAACTATGGCTACACCTTC
- | TRBJ1-5 | - | TRBV30 | CAWTPGGQPQHF | TGTGCCTGGACCCCGGGGGGTCAGCCCCAGCATTTT
TRBD1 | TRBJ1-2 | - | TRBV18 | CASSPETGTGFGYTF | TGTGCCAGCTCACCGGAAACCGGGACAGGGTTTGGCTACACCTTC
- | TRBJ2-7 | - | TRBV6-6 | CASSLFYEQYF | TGTGCCAGCAGCCTATTTTACGAGCAGTACTTC
TRBD1 | TRBJ2-6 | - | TRBV7-6 | CASSLTGTSSGANVLTF | TGTGCCAGCAGCTTGACAGGGACCAGCTCTGGGGCCAACGTCCTGACTTTC